These 28 T cell receptor beta chains originate from one sample sequenced in a study of cytomegalovirus exposure and HLA in healthy donors. With 60 Vbeta and 13 Jbeta primers, the PCR was carried out. Repertoires were generated with immunoSEQ multiplex PCR, while TCRdb's copy carries only in-frame clones and drops some. Of about 200,000 clones listed, approximately 85% are singletons. The sequencing input was PBMCs. The receptors shown here come from a woman in her 50s in good health and CMV-seronegative.

The V gene is TRBV21-1, the J gene TRBJ2-7; the DNA was not compared with TRBD2, the D call given in the table. TRBV21-1 is a listed pseudogene. This CDR3 is 15 amino acids long. The CDR3 loop is CASSLLYLGSYEQYF. In DNA form, the CDR3 reads TGTGCCAGCAGCTTGCTCTATCTAGGTTCCTACGAGCAGTACTTC.

The chain links TRBV27 to TRBJ1-2, with D maybe TRBD1 (6 bases). V shed 6 bases and J shed 4 bases, with 15 bases lying between them. The CDR3 consists of 14 residues. Per germline, CDR1 MNHEY and CDR2 SMNVEV (reference sequence). CDR3 DNA sequence: TGTGCCAGCAGGGCACAGGGAGCGGTCTATGGCTACACCTTC. Its protein product is CASRAQGAVYGYTF.

The chain employs TRBV7-9 and TRBJ2-7; D call uncertain. The CDR3 has 14 amino acids. The germline gives CDR1 SEHNR, CDR2 FQNEAQ (reference sequence). Trimming took 5 bases from V and 3 from J, leaving 14 bases between them. This CDR3 is CASSLWPPGYEQYF. CDR3 nucleotides: TGTGCCAGCAGCCTCTGGCCGCCAGGCTACGAGCAGTACTTC. Full variable domain (remainder filled in from reference TRBV7-9 and TRBJ2-7): DTGVSQNPRHKITKRGQNVTFRCDPISEHNRLYWYRQTLGQGPEFLTYFQNEAQLEKSRLLSDRFSAERPKGSFSTLEIQRTEQGDSAMYLCASSLWPPGYEQYFGPGTRLTVT.

Worth noting for this clone: The sample has other DNA sequences that encode this CDR3 too. The chain couples TRBV30 to TRBJ2-1; D is unclear. The CDR3 spans 13 residues. Germline loops: CDR1 GTSNPN, CDR2 SVGIG (reference sequence). V gave up 0 bases and J gave up 6 bases, with 9 bases separating them. The CDR3: CAWSVPSGNEQFF. DNA of the CDR3: TGTGCCTGGAGTGTACCTAGTGGCAATGAGCAGTTCTTC.

CDR3 sequence (DNA): TGTGCCAGCAGTTTACGGAGCTCCTATAATTCACCCCTCCACTTT. It codes for CASSLRSSYNSPLHF. The rearrangement links TRBV27 to TRBJ1-6, with unresolved D. Trimming took 2 bases from V and 0 from J, leaving 5 bases between them. CDR1 is MNHEY and CDR2 is SMNVEV in the germline V gene (reference sequence). The CDR3 has 15 amino acids.

This rearrangement joins TRBV30 to TRBJ2-5; possibly TRBD1 for D (6 bases). The DNA end is more similar to TRBJ2-7, so the J call may be wrong. The CDR3 has 14 amino acids. Germline lookup yields CDR1 GTSNPN and CDR2 SVGIG (reference sequence). The CDR3 region has the DNA TGTGCCTGGAGTGCACCGGGACAAATCTACGAGCAGTACTTC. This gives the protein CAWSAPGQIYEQYF.

The chain joins TRBV6-1 to TRBJ1-5, with TRBD1 matching 8 bases. Germline V gives CDR1 MNHNS, CDR2 SASEGT. The CDR3 consists of 15 residues. J lost 0 bases, V lost 4 bases, and 2 bases had no gene match. CDR3 protein: CASSGQGYSNQPQHF. CDR3 sequence (DNA): TGTGCCAGCAGTGGACAGGGGTATAGCAATCAGCCCCAGCATTTT.

In this sample, this clone turned up once. J is TRBJ2-5 and V is TRBV6-1, with TRBD1 matching 8 bases. This CDR3 region has 13 residues. Germline lookup yields CDR1 MNHNS and CDR2 SASEGT. The V segment lost 5 bases and the J segment 11 bases; nucleotides outside the gene matches: 10. The CDR3 loop reads CASSLDRAGEQYF. In DNA form, the CDR3 reads TGTGCCAGCAGTCTGGACAGGGCCGGGGAGCAGTACTTC.

The V gene is TRBV7-9, the J gene TRBJ2-7; D unclear. The germline V gene has CDR1 SEHNR and CDR2 FQNEAQ (reference sequence). Trimming cost V 2 bases and J 2 bases, with 13 bases left between them. The CDR3 has 15 amino acids. CDR3 sequence: CASSLTKVVTYEQYF. The CDR3 DNA sequence: TGTGCCAGCAGCTTAACTAAGGTGGTTACCTACGAGCAGTACTTC.

Remarks on this clone: One end of the junction is discordant with germline, which a read error may explain. The rearrangement uses TRBV18 and TRBJ2-7; a possible D gene is TRBD2 (6 bases). The CDR3 extends over 13 amino acids. CDR1 and CDR2 (germline): KGHSH, LQKENI. The CDR3 protein is CASSPVETSQAQF. CDR3 sequence (DNA): TGTGCCAGCTCACCGGTTGAGACTAGTCAAGCTCAATTC.

J is TRBJ2-7 and V is TRBV7-9, with TRBD2 identical over 8 bases. Trimming at V came to 5 bases and at J to 5 bases, leaving 8 bases not matched to a gene. Germline V gene sequence: CDR1 SEHNR, CDR2 FQNEAQ (reference sequence). This CDR3 is built from 14 residues. The chain's CDR3 is CASSPSGRAHEQYF. CDR3 coding DNA: TGTGCCAGCAGCCCGAGCGGGAGAGCCCACGAGCAGTACTTC. The entire variable domain, with the rest obtained from reference TRBV7-9 and TRBJ2-7, is as follows: DTGVSQNPRHKITKRGQNVTFRCDPISEHNRLYWYRQTLGQGPEFLTYFQNEAQLEKSRLLSDRFSAERPKGSFSTLEIQRTEQGDSAMYLCASSPSGRAHEQYFGPGTRLTVT.

The chain couples TRBV27 to TRBJ2-2; 8 positions agree with TRBD1. J was trimmed by 1 base and V by 8 bases; bases with no gene match: 12. CDR1 is MNHEY and CDR2 is SMNVEV in the germline V gene (reference sequence). The CDR3 runs 17 residues. The CDR3, as DNA: TGTGCCAGCGCTATGGACAGGGTAAAAGTGAACACCGGGGAGCTGTTTTTT. Amino acids: CASAMDRVKVNTGELFF.

This chain joins TRBV18 and TRBJ2-1, with 9 bases aligning to TRBD2. Germline V gene data show CDR1 as KGHSH and CDR2 as LQKENI. The CDR3 totals 16 residues. J gave up 2 bases and V 0 bases, and 2 bases lay outside the gene matches. The CDR3 region is CASSPPAGGPYNEQFF. In nucleotides, the CDR3 is TGTGCCAGCTCACCACCCGCGGGAGGGCCCTACAATGAGCAGTTCTTC.

The chain uses TRBV6-5 and TRBJ1-1; D is undetermined. Germline assignment: CDR1 MNHEY and CDR2 SVGAGI. V was clipped by 6 bases and J by 1 base, with 12 bases between them. This CDR3 spans 14 amino acids. DNA of the CDR3: TGTGCCAGCAGCAACAATCGACAGAACACTGAAGCTTTCTTT. Its protein product is CASSNNRQNTEAFF.

The chain links TRBV7-3 to TRBJ1-2; 7 positions agree with TRBD1. This CDR3 has 13 residues. CDR1 and CDR2 (germline): SGHTA, FQGTGA. Germline trimming cut 5 bases from V and 6 bases from J; bases unmatched to any gene: 6. The DNA of the CDR3 is TGTGCCAGCAGCGATACGGGGACAGATGGCTACACCTTC. Encoded protein: CASSDTGTDGYTF.

The chain uses TRBV6-6 and TRBJ2-7, with 8 bases identical to TRBD1. Germline V gene sequence: CDR1 MNHNY, CDR2 SVGAGI (reference sequence). V gave up 1 base and J gave up 0 bases; unmatched junction bases: 5. The CDR3 extends over 16 amino acids. For the CDR3, the DNA is TGTGCCAGCAGTTACTTCCGGACAGGGAGCTCCTACGAGCAGTACTTC. Residues: CASSYFRTGSSYEQYF.

The chain employs TRBV7-9 and TRBJ2-1; 9 bases align to TRBD2. The J segment lost 9 bases and the V segment lost 1 base, leaving 7 bases of the junction unmatched. Looked up from germline, CDR1 is SEHNR and CDR2 is FQNEAQ (reference sequence). The CDR3 loop spans 15 amino acids. This CDR3 reads CASSLDRGLATEQFF. The CDR3 DNA follows: TGTGCCAGCAGCTTAGACAGGGGACTAGCTACTGAGCAGTTCTTC.

This clone was detected only a few times. The chain employs TRBV29-1 and TRBJ2-1; the match to TRBD1 covers 7 bases. The CDR3 is 10 residues long. With 6 bases clipped from V and 9 bases from J, the junction kept 2 bases outside the gene matches. CDR1 is SQVTM, CDR2 ANQGSEA, per germline. The CDR3 protein is CSVRDSEQFF. The CDR3 nucleotides are TGCAGCGTCCGGGACAGTGAGCAGTTCTTC.

This chain joins TRBV5-1 and TRBJ2-1; 10 positions agree with TRBD1. Looked up from germline, CDR1 is SGHRS and CDR2 is YFSETQ. The CDR3 has 15 residues. Trimming cost V 3 bases and J 5 bases; bases outside gene matches: 5. CDR3 DNA sequence: TGCGCCAGCAGCTCTCCGGACAGGGGGGACAATGAGCAGTTCTTC. This codes for CASSSPDRGDNEQFF.

DNA for the CDR3: TGTGCCAGCAGCTTAAGGGACAGGCCGGTGGGAAACACCATATATTTT. Translation: CASSLRDRPVGNTIYF. The V call is TRBV7-3, the J call TRBJ1-3, with TRBD1 matching over 8 bases. After removal of 1 base from V and 4 bases from J, the junction contained 6 bases not matched to a gene. CDR1 SGHTA and CDR2 FQGTGA come from the germline V gene. The CDR3 loop spans 16 amino acids.

This sequence joins TRBV5-4 and TRBJ1-1; D gene unclear. The V and J ends lost 4 bases and 3 bases respectively, with 13 bases between them. From germline, CDR1 is SGHNT and CDR2 YYREEE (reference sequence). CDR3 length: 14 residues. The CDR3 DNA reads as TGTGCCAGCAGCCCCTCATGGAGGGACACTGAAGCTTTCTTT. It encodes CASSPSWRDTEAFF.

This chain joins TRBV5-4 and TRBJ2-4; 10 bases are a match to TRBD2. Germline-derived CDR1 and CDR2 are SGHNT and YYREEE (reference sequence). This CDR3 has 15 residues. J lost 12 bases, V lost 4 bases, and 13 bases had no gene match. In DNA form, the CDR3 reads TGTGCCAGCAGCATGGCGCTCCAGCGGGGGGGCGATCAGTACTTC. Protein product: CASSMALQRGGDQYF.

This chain uses TRBV28 with TRBJ1-2; D is undetermined. V lost 6 bases and J 11 bases, leaving 13 bases between the germline ends. Germline V CDR1 and CDR2: MDHEN, SYDVKM. CDR3 length: 11 residues. The CDR3 here is CASREGRFYTF. CDR3 nucleotides: TGTGCCAGCAGGGAAGGCAGGTTTTACACCTTC.

The chain uses TRBV2 and TRBJ2-7; D is ambiguous. The CDR3 is 12 amino acids. CDR1 and CDR2 (germline): SNHLY, FYNNEI. V gave up 3 bases and J gave up 1 base, with 4 bases separating them. The chain's CDR3 is CASSEASYEQYF. The CDR3 DNA is TGTGCCAGCAGTGAGGCTTCCTACGAGCAGTACTTC.

The V call is TRBV5-1, the J call TRBJ2-2; TRBD1 matches 7 bases. The V segment lost 3 bases and the J segment 1 base; nucleotides outside the gene matches: 12. The CDR3 runs to 18 residues. Germline V CDR1 and CDR2: SGHRS, YFSETQ. The CDR3 sequence: CASSWGFSGQQNTGELFF. DNA for the CDR3: TGCGCCAGCAGCTGGGGGTTTTCGGGACAGCAGAACACCGGGGAGCTGTTTTTT. The full variable domain, with the rest looked up from reference TRBV5-1 and TRBJ2-2, is KAGVTQTPRYLIKTRGQQVTLSCSPISGHRSVSWYQQTPGQGLQFLFEYFSETQRNKGNFPGRFSGRQFSNSRSEMNVSTLELGDSALYLCASSWGFSGQQNTGELFFGEGSRLTVL.

The chain has TRBV5-8 and TRBJ2-2; 8 nucleotides line up with TRBD2. The V and J ends lost 1 base and 5 bases, in that order; junction bases with no gene match: 10. Per germline, CDR1 SGHTS and CDR2 YDEGEE. CDR3 length equals 17 residues. The CDR3 is CASSLRGSGSGTGELFF. Here the CDR3 DNA reads TGTGCCAGCAGCTTGCGGGGGAGCGGGAGTGGGACCGGGGAGCTGTTTTTT. The full variable domain, in which reference TRBV5-8 and TRBJ2-2 provide the parts outside the CDR3, is EAGVTQSPTHLIKTRGQQATLRCSPISGHTSVYWYQQALGLGLQFLLWYDEGEERNRGNFPPRFSGRQFPNYSSELNVNALELEDSALYLCASSLRGSGSGTGELFFGEGSRLTVL.

This clone was picked up one time. The V gene is TRBV18, the J gene TRBJ2-1, with D tentatively TRBD1 (6 bases). The CDR3 sequence is 15 residues long. Trimming removed 0 bases at V and 6 bases at J, with 12 bases between. The germline gives CDR1 KGHSH, CDR2 LQKENI. The CDR3 loop is CASSPPGQRRNEQFF. Written as DNA, the CDR3 is TGTGCCAGCTCACCACCCGGACAGAGACGCAATGAGCAGTTCTTC.

A single count supports this clone. The chain has TRBV18 and TRBJ1-1; unclear D gene. The V end lost 3 bases, the J end lost 4 bases, and 18 bases lay between the germline ends. The CDR3 runs 16 residues. CDR1 is KGHSH and CDR2 is LQKENI in the germline V gene. The CDR3 reads CASSPAQTHGRTEAFF. Written as DNA, the CDR3 is TGTGCCAGCTCACCGGCGCAGACACATGGCCGCACTGAAGCTTTCTTT.